This is a list of T cell receptor beta chains from one sample in a study of T cell responses to AZD1222 COVID-19 vaccine. The assay was immunoSEQ multiplex PCR, and TCRdb's table has in-frame clones only and misses some. The table has about 100,000 clones, about 90% seen once; the top ten hold 2% to 3%. The sample in question was peripheral blood, obtained 28 days after the second AZD1222 dose. The receptor source for this set is an adult who received the AZD1222 COVID-19 vaccine. Each CDR3 is given with its conserved first and last residue. A D gene is named only where the DNA matches it firmly. Size is omitted from some rows. Given values are once, few, many or a class for expanded clones.

v_gene	j_gene	d_gene	abundance	CDR3aa	CDR3nt
TRBV6-5	TRBJ1-1	-	-	CASTDGESLNTEAFF	TGTGCCAGCACCGACGGGGAGTCCTTGAACACTGAAGCTTTCTTT
TRBV5-1	TRBJ1-1	-	-	CASSSWGSNTEAFF	TGCGCCAGCAGCTCATGGGGCTCGAACACTGAAGCTTTCTTT
TRBV5-1	TRBJ1-3	-	few	CASSQGGSGNTIYF	TGCGCCAGCAGCCAAGGGGGCTCTGGAAACACCATATATTTT
TRBV12-5	TRBJ1-5	-	-	CASGFATCELRDSNQPQHF	TGTGCTAGTGGTTTCGCGACATGTGAACTTAGGGATAGCAATCAGCCCCAGCATTTT
TRBV7-2	TRBJ2-1	-	few	CASSLMYRVDEQFF	TGTGCCAGCAGCTTAATGTATCGGGTGGATGAGCAGTTCTTC
TRBV5-1	TRBJ2-1	-	-	CASSLVGGSYNEQFF	TGCGCCAGCAGCTTGGTGGGGGGCTCCTACAATGAGCAGTTCTTC
TRBV25-1	TRBJ2-6	TRBD1	-	CASKGTVYSGANVLTF	TGTGCCAGCAAGGGGACAGTCTACTCTGGGGCCAACGTCCTGACTTTC
TRBV28	TRBJ1-6	-	-	CASSSFQGNNSPLHF	TGTGCCAGCAGTTCGTTTCAGGGGAATAATTCACCCCTCCACTTT
TRBV6-5	TRBJ2-3	TRBD2	-	CASSFPGRADTQYF	TGTGCCAGCAGTTTCCCCGGGAGGGCAGATACGCAGTATTTT
TRBV7-8	TRBJ1-5	-	-	CASSRGAGQSNQPQHF	TGTGCCAGCAGCCGAGGGGCTGGACAGAGCAATCAGCCCCAGCATTTT
TRBV4-1	TRBJ2-1	TRBD2	-	CASSQVTSGSSGSSYNEQFF	TGCGCCAGCAGCCAAGTGACTAGCGGGAGCTCGGGGAGCTCCTACAATGAGCAGTTCTTC
TRBV9	TRBJ2-1	-	-	CASSPFLSPYNEQFF	TGTGCCAGCAGCCCCTTTCTATCTCCCTACAATGAGCAGTTCTTC
TRBV5-1	TRBJ2-5	TRBD1	-	CASSFYGTGGRGETQYF	TGCGCCAGCAGCTTTTATGGGACAGGGGGCCGTGGAGAGACCCAGTACTTC
TRBV11-2	TRBJ2-1	TRBD2	-	CASTLSGLAGDEQFF	TGTGCCAGCACCCTATCCGGACTAGCGGGAGATGAGCAGTTCTTC
TRBV7-2	TRBJ1-5	TRBD1	-	CASSPRTGLDNQPQHF	TGTGCCAGCAGCCCAAGGACAGGACTCGACAATCAGCCCCAGCATTTT